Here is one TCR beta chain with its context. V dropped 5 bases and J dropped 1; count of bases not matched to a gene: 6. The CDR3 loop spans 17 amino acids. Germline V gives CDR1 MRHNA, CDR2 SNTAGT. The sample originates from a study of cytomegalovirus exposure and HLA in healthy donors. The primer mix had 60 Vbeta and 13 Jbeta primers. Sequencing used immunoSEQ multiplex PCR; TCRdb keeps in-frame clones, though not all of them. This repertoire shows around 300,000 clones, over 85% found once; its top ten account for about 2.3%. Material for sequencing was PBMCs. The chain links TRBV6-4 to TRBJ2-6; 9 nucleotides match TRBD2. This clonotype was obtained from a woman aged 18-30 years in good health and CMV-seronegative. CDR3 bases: TGTGCCAGCAGTCCCGGGACTAGCTTTTCTGGGGCCAACGTCCTGACTTTC. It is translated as CASSPGTSFSGANVLTF.